This passage covers 25 T cell receptor beta chains from one sample sequenced in a study of chemoradiotherapy in HPV16-positive cancers. Measured with immunoSEQ multiplex PCR; TCRdb has only the in-frame clones, and not every one. Among 8,500 to 10,000 clones listed, around 80% were seen once. The specimen was collected from a patient who underwent chemoradiotherapy. These TCRs come from a human donor with HPV-associated anogenital cancer.

The DNA for the CDR3 is TGTGCCAGCAGCCTTCGACAGGGGGCGTTTGTGACTGAAGCTTTCTTT. Its translation: CASSLRQGAFVTEAFF. The chain joins TRBV7-9 to TRBJ1-1; TRBD1 aligns across 10 bases. J gave up 5 bases and V 5 bases, and 11 bases lay outside the gene matches. The germline gives CDR1 SEHNR, CDR2 FQNEAQ (reference sequence). The CDR3 is 16 residues long.

This chain connects TRBV19 to TRBJ1-6; no firm D call. The CDR3 has 16 amino acids. Germline lookup yields CDR1 LNHDA and CDR2 SQIVND (reference sequence). Trimming took 5 bases from V and 0 from J, leaving 11 bases between them. CDR3: CASSPQESSYNSPLHF. The DNA of the CDR3 is TGTGCCAGTAGTCCTCAGGAGAGCTCCTATAATTCACCCCTCCACTTT.

This rearrangement joins TRBV29-1 to TRBJ1-5; 7 bases agree with TRBD1. Per germline, CDR1 SQVTM and CDR2 ANQGSEA. The ends lost 7 bases at V and 5 bases at J; junction bases unmatched: 8. This CDR3 spans 13 amino acids. CDR3 in amino acids: CSAARGADQPQHF. The CDR3 region has the DNA TGCAGCGCTGCCAGGGGGGCCGATCAGCCCCAGCATTTT.

The chain is built from TRBV9 and TRBJ1-3, with D perhaps matching TRBD1 (5 bases). V shed 0 bases and J shed 3 bases, with 10 bases lying between them. Germline-derived CDR1 and CDR2 are SGDLS and YYNGEE. The CDR3 consists of 15 residues. The CDR3 DNA reads as TGTGCCAGCAGCGTAGATGGGGGTTTTGGAAACACCATATATTTT. Translating gives CASSVDGGFGNTIYF. Using reference TRBV9 and TRBJ1-3 for the parts outside the CDR3, the full variable domain is DSGVTQTPKHLITATGQRVTLRCSPRSGDLSVYWYQQSLDQGLQFLIQYYNGEERAKGNILERFSAQQFPDLHSELNLSSLELGDSALYFCASSVDGGFGNTIYFGEGSWLTVV.

This chain joins TRBV7-2 and TRBJ2-3, with a tentative D call TRBD2 (7 bases). CDR1 and CDR2 from the germline V gene are SGHTA and FQGNSA. The V gene lost 5 bases and the J gene lost 6 bases, with 15 bases spanning the gap. This CDR3 spans 14 amino acids. CDR3 sequence: CASSPGGPVDTQYF. The CDR3 nucleotides read TGTGCCAGCAGCCCCGGGGGGCCGGTTGATACGCAGTATTTT. Combining the CDR3 with reference TRBV7-2 and TRBJ2-3 gives the whole variable domain GAGVSQSPSNKVTEKGKDVELRCDPISGHTALYWYRQSLGQGLEFLIYFQGNSAPDKSGLPSDRFSAERTGGSVSTLTIQRTQQEDSAVYLCASSPGGPVDTQYFGPGTRLTVL.

The chain is built from TRBV28 and TRBJ2-7; 10 positions match TRBD2. The CDR3 runs 15 residues. V gave up 6 bases and J gave up 4 bases; unmatched junction bases: 9. The germline gives CDR1 MDHEN, CDR2 SYDVKM. CDR3 sequence (DNA): TGTGCCAGCAGCCCTCCGGGACTAGCGAATTACGAGCAGTACTTC. It yields the protein CASSPPGLANYEQYF.

The chain links TRBV4-1 to TRBJ1-1, with TRBD1 identical over 9 bases. CDR3 length: 16 amino acids. Germline V gene sequence: CDR1 MGHRA, CDR2 YSYEKL. The V segment lost 3 bases and the J segment 4 bases; nucleotides outside the gene matches: 9. For the CDR3, the DNA is TGCGCCAGCAGCCATCGTCCCGGGACAGGGATCACTGAAGCTTTCTTT. Translating gives CASSHRPGTGITEAFF.

The chain uses TRBV30 and TRBJ2-2; D possibly uses TRBD1 or TRBD2 (5 bases each). Germline values: CDR1 GTSNPN, CDR2 SVGIG (reference sequence). The CDR3 length is 15 residues. The V gene lost 3 bases and the J gene lost 4 bases, with 15 bases spanning the gap. The CDR3 loop reads CAWSTVAGGTGELFF. Written as DNA, the CDR3 is TGTGCCTGGAGCACAGTAGCTGGGGGCACCGGGGAGCTGTTTTTT.

V usage is TRBV7-2 and J usage is TRBJ1-1; D unclear. Per germline, CDR1 SGHTA and CDR2 FQGNSA. The ends were cut back, 2 bases at V and 4 bases at J, with 8 bases in the middle. The CDR3 is 13 residues long. This CDR3 is CASSLSEATEAFF. The CDR3 DNA reads TGTGCCAGCAGCTTATCCGAAGCCACTGAAGCTTTCTTT.

This clone was counted between two and nine times. The J gene is TRBJ1-1, the V gene TRBV9; 7 bases line up with TRBD1. This CDR3 spans 15 amino acids. In germline, CDR1 is SGDLS, CDR2 YYNGEE. The junction had 8 bases not matched to a gene; V was cut back by 0 bases and J by 6 bases. DNA for the CDR3: TGTGCCAGCAGCGTAGGGGTAGGGGGCGTACCTGAAGCTTTCTTT. It encodes CASSVGVGGVPEAFF. Together with reference TRBV9 and TRBJ1-1, the CDR3 gives the full variable domain: DSGVTQTPKHLITATGQRVTLRCSPRSGDLSVYWYQQSLDQGLQFLIQYYNGEERAKGNILERFSAQQFPDLHSELNLSSLELGDSALYFCASSVGVGGVPEAFFGQGTRLTVV.

This clone qualifies as large. The chain carries TRBV7-2 and TRBJ2-7; the match to TRBD2 covers 8 bases. Germline V gene data show CDR1 as SGHTA and CDR2 as FQGNSA. The CDR3 length is 15 residues. The V gene end was trimmed by 3 bases and the J gene end by 3 bases; junction bases not matched to a gene: 7. In nucleotides, the CDR3 is TGTGCCAGCAGCTTCCCGGGACTAGATAACTACGAGCAGTACTTC. Protein sequence: CASSFPGLDNYEQYF.

The chain links TRBV4-1 to TRBJ2-1, with D perhaps matching TRBD2 (5 bases). CDR1 MGHRA and CDR2 YSYEKL come from the germline V gene. Trimming removed 2 bases from V and 7 bases from J, with 15 bases in between. The CDR3 covers 15 residues. The CDR3 DNA follows: TGCGCCAGCAGCCAATTCAACGGGATTATAAATGAGCAGTTCTTC. The encoded protein is CASSQFNGIINEQFF.

This sequence joins TRBV15 and TRBJ1-4; 9 bases align to TRBD1. Trimming took 6 bases from V and 6 from J; bases not matched to a gene: 17. Germline-derived CDR1 and CDR2 are LNHNV and YYDKDF (reference sequence). The CDR3 contains 18 residues. CDR3 sequence: CATRTNAVGTGRHEKLFF. The CDR3 DNA reads as TGTGCCACCAGGACAAACGCCGTTGGGACAGGGCGACATGAAAAACTGTTTTTT.

This clone was found a few times. The rearrangement links TRBV4-2 to TRBJ2-2; D ambiguous. V was clipped by 1 base and J by 7 bases, with 10 bases between them. Germline V gene lookup returns CDR1 LGHNA and CDR2 YNFKEQ. The length of the CDR3 is 14 residues. The CDR3 DNA reads as TGTGCCAGCAGCCAAGCCTGGACGTTCGGGGAGCTGTTTTTT. It yields the protein CASSQAWTFGELFF.

The chain links TRBV30 to TRBJ1-5; D is perhaps TRBD1 (6 bases). With 2 bases removed from V and 5 bases from J, the gap between germline ends came to 19 bases. The CDR3 covers 16 residues. Per the germline V gene, CDR1 is GTSNPN and CDR2 is SVGIG (reference sequence). The CDR3 protein is CAWSTKPTGGYQPQHF. The CDR3 region has the DNA TGTGCCTGGAGTACGAAGCCGACAGGAGGATATCAGCCCCAGCATTTT. Full variable domain (rest looked up from reference TRBV30 and TRBJ1-5): SQTIHQWPATLVQPVGSPLSLECTVEGTSNPNLYWYRQAAGRGLQLLFYSVGIGQISSEVPQNLSASRPQDRQFILSSKKLLLSDSGFYLCAWSTKPTGGYQPQHFGDGTRLSIL.

The chain joins TRBV11-3 to TRBJ2-3, with D maybe TRBD1 (5 bases). Between the trimmed V and J ends, which lost 0 bases and 3 bases, there was a span of 7 bases. Germline CDR1 is SGHNT and CDR2 is YENEEA. CDR3 length equals 14 residues. Here the CDR3 reads CASSLEAGTDTQYF. The CDR3 nucleotides are TGTGCCAGCAGCTTAGAAGCAGGGACAGATACGCAGTATTTT.

This clone appeared once. The chain uses TRBV11-2 and TRBJ2-4; maybe TRBD2 (6 bases). Trimming stripped 7 bases from V and 7 bases from J, with 23 bases between. Germline CDR1 reads SGHAT; CDR2 reads FQNNGV. This CDR3 is built from 16 residues. In DNA form, the CDR3 reads TGTGCCAGCACCTTTGGGACTCCGGGTTTCGGGAACATTCAGTACTTC. Translated: CASTFGTPGFGNIQYF.

The chain links TRBV18 to TRBJ1-4, with D uncertain. V was shortened by 5 bases and J by 6 bases, with 4 bases between the two germline ends. CDR1 is KGHSH and CDR2 is LQKENI in the germline V gene. This CDR3 contains 11 residues. CDR3 bases: TGTGCCAGCTCAGGGGATGAAAAACTGTTTTTT. The encoded protein is CASSGDEKLFF.

V is TRBV6-5 and J is TRBJ2-2, with a possible D match to TRBD2 (7 bases). Germline V CDR1 and CDR2: MNHEY, SVGAGI. V lost 9 bases to trimming and J lost 4 bases, with 12 bases between them. The CDR3 spans 13 residues. CDR3 sequence reads: CASRAGATGELFF. The CDR3 coding sequence is TGTGCCAGTAGGGCGGGGGCCACCGGGGAGCTGTTTTTT.

This sequence joins TRBV20-1 and TRBJ1-2; D unclear. V lost 6 bases and J lost 8, with 13 bases in between. The CDR3 consists of 11 residues. The germline CDR1 and CDR2 sequences are DFQATT and SNEGSKA (reference sequence). DNA for the CDR3: TGCAGTGCCAAAACGACCCCGGGCTACACCTTC. Translated, it gives CSAKTTPGYTF.

The V gene is TRBV7-9, the J gene TRBJ1-2; D ambiguous. Germline V gene data show CDR1 as SEHNR and CDR2 as FQNEAQ (reference sequence). The CDR3 is 13 residues long. Trimming took 5 bases from V and 3 from J, leaving 10 bases between them. The CDR3 reads CASSPSGDYGYTF. CDR3 nucleotides: TGTGCCAGCAGCCCGTCGGGCGACTATGGCTACACCTTC.

This rearrangement joins TRBV6-4 to TRBJ2-3; the D gene is possibly TRBD2 (5 bases). The germline V gene has CDR1 MRHNA and CDR2 SNTAGT. The CDR3 runs 13 residues. Trimming left V 5 bases short and J 6 bases short, with 12 bases between. The CDR3 reads CASSRRAEDTQYF. DNA for the CDR3: TGTGCCAGCAGTCGAAGAGCGGAGGATACGCAGTATTTT.

This chain uses TRBV9 with TRBJ1-6; TRBD1 matches at 7 bases. V gave up 4 bases and J gave up 9 bases; unmatched junction bases: 10. CDR3 size: 15 residues. In germline, CDR1 is SGDLS, CDR2 YYNGEE. CDR3 nucleotide sequence: TGTGCCAGCAGCACGAACCGACAGGGAGGTTCACCCCTCCACTTT. This translates into CASSTNRQGGSPLHF.

The genes are TRBV5-6 and TRBJ1-1; D is unclear. V dropped 4 bases and J dropped 1 base, with 11 bases sitting between them. The germline V gene has CDR1 SGHDT and CDR2 YYEEEE. The CDR3 has 14 amino acids. The DNA for the CDR3 is TGTGCCAGCAGCGAAGTTGCCAGGAACACTGAAGCTTTCTTT. Its protein product is CASSEVARNTEAFF. Full variable domain (rest looked up from reference TRBV5-6 and TRBJ1-1): DAGVTQSPTHLIKTRGQQVTLRCSPKSGHDTVSWYQQALGQGPQFIFQYYEEEERQRGNFPDRFSGHQFPNYSSELNVNALLLGDSALYLCASSEVARNTEAFFGQGTRLTVV.

The chain combines TRBV11-2 with TRBJ2-5; 11 bases match TRBD1. Trimming removed 1 base from V and 5 bases from J; junction bases left unmatched: 6. This CDR3 is 16 amino acids long. Germline V gene data show CDR1 as SGHAT and CDR2 as FQNNGV. The CDR3 bases are TGTGCCAGCAGCTTAGGAAGGACAGGGGGCTTGGAGACCCAGTACTTC. Protein: CASSLGRTGGLETQYF.